This T cell receptor beta chain was observed in a study of T cell responses to AZD1222 COVID-19 vaccine. Study-wide background: Timing groups of about 4 and about 12 weeks for second doses were pooled.

This table comes from immunoSEQ multiplex PCR, and its TCRdb copy is limited to in-frame clones, with some not included. The table records 95,000 to 150,000 clones, 85% to 90% of them present only once. The source of this sequence is an adult in good health. The sequencing used peripheral blood, collected on day 0 of AZD1222 vaccination.

CDR3 loop: CASSQGLGQGRGGLYF. The CDR3 region has the DNA TGTGCCAGCAGCCAAGGCCTGGGACAGGGGCGTGGAGGACTGTACTTC. The chain couples TRBV14 to TRBJ2-7, with TRBD1 matching over 10 bases. Losses at the gene ends were 1 base for V and 12 bases for J; bases not matched to a gene: 15. The CDR3 has 16 residues. Germline loops: CDR1 SGHDN, CDR2 FVKESK.